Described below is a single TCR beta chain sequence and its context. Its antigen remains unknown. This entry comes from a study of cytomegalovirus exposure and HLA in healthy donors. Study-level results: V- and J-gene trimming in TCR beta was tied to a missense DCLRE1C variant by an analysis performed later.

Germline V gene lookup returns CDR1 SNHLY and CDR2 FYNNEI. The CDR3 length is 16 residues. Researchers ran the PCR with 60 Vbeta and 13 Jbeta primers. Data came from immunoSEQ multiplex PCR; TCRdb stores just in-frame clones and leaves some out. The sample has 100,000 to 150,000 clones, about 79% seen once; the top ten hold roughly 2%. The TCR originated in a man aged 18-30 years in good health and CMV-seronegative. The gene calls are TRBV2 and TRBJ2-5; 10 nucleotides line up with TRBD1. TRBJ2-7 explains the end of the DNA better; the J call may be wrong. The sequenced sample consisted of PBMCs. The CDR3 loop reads CASIPQRGQGLSEQYF. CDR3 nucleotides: TGTGCCAGCATCCCCCAAAGGGGACAGGGGCTCAGCGAGCAGTACTTC.